This T cell receptor beta chain was recovered during a study of CD8+CD57+ T cells in acquired aplastic anemia. Across the study: When averaged, DNA from sorted CD4+ and CD8+ cells came to about 3 ug. Findings and caveats of the study: A set of approximately 30 CD8+ CDR3 sequences was shared between patients and controls, and these sequences appeared highly expressed in patients.

With regard to this clonotype: The target antigen is unknown.

The junction had 11 bases not matched to a gene; V was cut back by 6 bases and J by 2 bases. The CDR3 loop spans 18 amino acids. Germline V gene lookup returns CDR1 MNHNY and CDR2 SVGAGI (reference sequence). The template used for profiling TCR beta VDJ and CDR3 was genomic DNA. TCRdb passed the reads through MiXCR, listing each CDR3 protein once. Of roughly 300,000 distinct CDR3 sequences in the sample, 45% to 65% were seen once. The sequence was obtained from a human donor with severe aplastic anemia or a healthy control (not recorded which). The chain joins TRBV6-6 to TRBJ2-1; 12 nucleotides match TRBD2. The material sequenced was sorted CD4+, CD8+, or CD8+CD57+ T cells (not recorded which) from PBMCs. The CDR3 reads CASRPWTSGARAYNEQFF. CDR3 bases: TGTGCCAGCAGACCCTGGACTAGCGGGGCCCGCGCCTACAATGAGCAGTTCTTC.